The rows below give T cell receptor beta chains drawn from one sample of a study of blood T cell repertoires in COVID-19. The assay was immunoSEQ multiplex PCR, and TCRdb's table has in-frame clones only and misses some. The table shows about 68,000 clones, with approximately 80% occurring only once. The sequencing sample was made of peripheral blood. The receptors were gathered from a human donor in a cohort sampled during active COVID-19. CDR3s include the opening cysteine and the closing phenylalanine or tryptophan. D genes are given only for firm matches.

TRBJ1-1,TRBV19,NA,CASGTDGFGNTEAFF
TRBJ2-1,TRBV4-2,TRBD1,CASSQGDSRNNEQFF
TRBJ2-1,TRBV4-1,TRBD2,CASRQPGLAVQEQFF
TRBJ2-2,TRBV9,NA,CASSVASGKGTGELFF
TRBJ1-2,TRBV10-2,NA,CASSGRQTNYGYTF
TRBJ1-6,TRBV24-1,NA,CATSDSGSPLHF
TRBJ1-1,TRBV19,NA,CASSPGTLNTEAFF
TRBJ2-3,TRBV19,TRBD1,CASSMSGTGLHTDTQYF
TRBJ1-2,TRBV2,NA,CASISDGARRGYTF
TRBJ2-3,TRBV5-1,TRBD1,CASSPQGATDTQYF
TRBJ2-1,TRBV28,TRBD2,CASMGLDIYEQFF
TRBJ1-3,TRBV6-2/TRBV6-3,TRBD1,CASSSRQQGWSGNTIYF
TRBJ1-1,TRBV5-8,TRBD1,CASSLRTGAYTEAFF
TRBJ2-2,TRBV9,TRBD1,CASSVAEQGDTGELFF
TRBJ2-7,TRBV3-1/TRBV3-2,TRBD1,CASSQVGQGPYEQYF
TRBJ2-1,TRBV24-1,NA,CATSDSGQKGHSYNEQFF
TRBJ2-1,TRBV3-1/TRBV3-2,NA,CASSQDQTSTREQFF
TRBJ1-6,TRBV7-9,NA,CASSPREGQPLHF
TRBJ1-4,TRBV11-2,NA,CASSLVPGKDEKLFF
TRBJ2-5,TRBV15,TRBD1,CATSGLDRGETQYF
TRBJ2-3,TRBV11-2,TRBD1,CASSRPGQVADTQYF
TRBJ1-2,TRBV14,TRBD1,CASSPADRGMRNYGYTF
TRBJ1-1,TRBV29-1,TRBD1,CSVEGQPNTEAFF
TRBJ2-7,TRBV5-8,TRBD1,CASSPLQGTSSYEQYF
TRBJ2-7,TRBV19,NA,CASSTPGQLSSYEQYF
TRBJ2-5,TRBV7-2,TRBD2,CASSLGLAGGTETQYF
TRBJ2-3,TRBV5-4,NA,CASSPRTYSSTDTQYF
TRBJ1-6,TRBV3-1/TRBV3-2,TRBD1,CASSQELQQGANSPLHF
TRBJ2-7,TRBV10-1,TRBD1,CASSGRDRPPYEQYF
TRBJ1-2,TRBV4-2,TRBD1,CASSQGTGTYGYTF
TRBJ2-1,TRBV5-4,NA,CASSGSGPAAEQFF
TRBJ1-5,TRBV15,NA,CATSRDGGLHQPQHF
TRBJ2-1,TRBV9,NA,CASSSQPQGRQFF
TRBJ2-7,TRBV5-1,NA,CASSPGLRSNEQYF
TRBJ1-1,TRBV19,NA,CASSIGGAGTEAFF
TRBJ2-6,TRBV3-1/TRBV3-2,NA,CASSQHGAGANVLTF
TRBJ2-3,TRBV9,NA,CASSETSSPSTDTQYF
TRBJ2-6,TRBV7-2,TRBD1,CASSQGAGANVLTF
TRBJ2-5,TRBV25-1,NA,CASSQRTDVGTQYF
TRBJ2-7,TRBV7-9,NA,CASSLSRAEQYF
TRBJ1-4,TRBV6-5,TRBD1,CASSKPGQPNEKLFF
TRBJ1-1,TRBV9,NA,CASSVEGMNTEAFF
TRBJ2-7,TRBV11-2,NA,CASRSSGVAYEQYF
TRBJ1-1,TRBV5-4,NA,CASSLEGSFSNTEAFF
TRBJ1-6,TRBV21-1,NA,CASSKPVGGRSPLHF
TRBJ2-7,TRBV11-2,NA,CASSPTSYEQYF
TRBJ2-1,TRBV9,NA,CASSEWGDEQFF
TRBJ2-7,TRBV21-1,NA,CASSKGGKTGDEQYF
TRBJ1-3,TRBV3-1/TRBV3-2,TRBD1,CASSQAATGSGNTIYF
TRBJ1-4,TRBV9,NA,CASSGDGGGNEKLFF
TRBJ1-4,TRBV6-2/TRBV6-3,TRBD1,CASSYEGAGEKLFF
TRBJ2-3,TRBV7-8,NA,CASSLGALTDTQYF
TRBJ2-1,TRBV7-2,NA,CASSLQVGDDPFF
TRBJ2-1,TRBV11-2,TRBD1,CASSLGQTGGYEQFF
TRBJ2-5,TRBV11-3,TRBD1,CASSQDRAQTQYF
TRBJ1-5,TRBV18,NA,CASSPSYNQPQHF
TRBJ1-5,TRBV11-2,TRBD1,CASSPQGSQPQHF
TRBJ2-2,TRBV4-3,NA,CASSPTLSKISGTGELFF
TRBJ1-1,TRBV6-2/TRBV6-3,TRBD1,CASSLTGSRTEAFF